This paragraph reports one T cell receptor (beta chain). This sample was included in a study of blood T cell repertoires in COVID-19. TCRdb keeps only in-frame clones here, not all; method: immunoSEQ multiplex PCR. The repertoire consists of some 270,000 clones, with approximately 85% occurring once and the leading ten covering approximately 11%. Germline assignment: CDR1 MGHRA and CDR2 YSYEKL. CDR3 length equals 14 residues. The trim removed 6 bases at V and 8 bases at J, leaving 9 bases unmatched. Sequenced: peripheral blood. This receptor was obtained from a woman aged 65 to 85 with acute or convalescent COVID-19. The V gene is TRBV4-1, the J gene TRBJ1-2; 10 bases align to TRBD1. Here the CDR3 reads CASRETGGLWGYTF. CDR3 sequence (DNA): TGCGCCAGCAGAGAGACAGGGGGCTTATGGGGCTACACCTTC.